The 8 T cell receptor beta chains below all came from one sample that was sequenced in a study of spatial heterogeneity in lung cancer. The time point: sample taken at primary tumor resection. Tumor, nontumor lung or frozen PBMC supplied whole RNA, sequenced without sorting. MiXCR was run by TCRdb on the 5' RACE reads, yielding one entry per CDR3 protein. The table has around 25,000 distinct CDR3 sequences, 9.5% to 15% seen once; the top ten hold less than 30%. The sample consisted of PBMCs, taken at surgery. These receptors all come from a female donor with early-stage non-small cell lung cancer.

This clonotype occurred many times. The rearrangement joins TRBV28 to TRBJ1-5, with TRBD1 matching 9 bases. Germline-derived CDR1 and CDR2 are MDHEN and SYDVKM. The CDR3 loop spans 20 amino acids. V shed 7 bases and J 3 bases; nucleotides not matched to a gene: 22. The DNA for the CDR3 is TGTGCCAGCACCAACCCCCCGAAATACAGGGGGCGAATTACCAATCAGCCCCAGCATTTT. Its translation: CASTNPPKYRGRITNQPQHF.

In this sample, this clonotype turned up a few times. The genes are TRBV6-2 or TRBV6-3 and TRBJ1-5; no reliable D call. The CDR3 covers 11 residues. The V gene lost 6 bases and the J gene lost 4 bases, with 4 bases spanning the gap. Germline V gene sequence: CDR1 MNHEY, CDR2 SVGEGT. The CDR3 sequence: CASRGNQPQHF. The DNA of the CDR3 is TGTGCCAGCAGGGGAAATCAGCCCCAGCATTTT.

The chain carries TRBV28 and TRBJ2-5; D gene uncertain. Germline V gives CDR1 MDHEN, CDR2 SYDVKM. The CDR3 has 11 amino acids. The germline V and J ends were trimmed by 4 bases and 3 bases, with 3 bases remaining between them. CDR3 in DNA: TGTGCCAGCAGTTCGGAAGAGACCCAGTACTTC. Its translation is CASSSEETQYF. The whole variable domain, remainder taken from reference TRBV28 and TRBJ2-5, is DVKVTQSSRYLVKRTGEKVFLECVQDMDHENMFWYRQDPGLGLRLIYFSYDVKMKEKGDIPEGYSVSREKKERFSLILESASTNQTSMYLCASSSEETQYFGPGTRLLVL.

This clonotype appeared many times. CDR3 residues: CASRGTVNTEAFF. CDR3 nucleotide sequence: TGTGCCAGCAGGGGGACAGTTAACACTGAAGCTTTCTTT. The chain is built from TRBV28 and TRBJ1-1; 7 positions agree with TRBD1. Losses at the gene ends were 6 bases for V and 2 bases for J; bases not matched to a gene: 3. Germline CDR1 reads MDHEN; CDR2 reads SYDVKM. The CDR3 sequence is 13 residues long.

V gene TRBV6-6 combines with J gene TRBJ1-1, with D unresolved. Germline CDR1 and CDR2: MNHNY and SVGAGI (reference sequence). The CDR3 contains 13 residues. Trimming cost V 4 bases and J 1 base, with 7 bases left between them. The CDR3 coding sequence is TGTGCCAGCAGTTCCCTCAGGAACACTGAAGCTTTCTTT. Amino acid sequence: CASSSLRNTEAFF.

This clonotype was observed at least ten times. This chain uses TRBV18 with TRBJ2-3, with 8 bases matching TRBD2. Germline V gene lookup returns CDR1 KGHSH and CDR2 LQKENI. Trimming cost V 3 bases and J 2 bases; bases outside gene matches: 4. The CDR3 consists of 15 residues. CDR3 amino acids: CASSPLLAATDTQYF. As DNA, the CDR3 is TGTGCCAGCTCACCCCTACTAGCGGCCACAGATACGCAGTATTTT.

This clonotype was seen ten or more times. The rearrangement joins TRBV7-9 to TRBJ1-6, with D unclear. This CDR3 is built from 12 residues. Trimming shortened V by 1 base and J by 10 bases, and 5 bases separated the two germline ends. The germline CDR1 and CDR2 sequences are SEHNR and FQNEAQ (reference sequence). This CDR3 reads CASSLEGSPLHF. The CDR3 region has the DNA TGTGCCAGCAGCTTAGAGGGATCACCCCTCCACTTT.

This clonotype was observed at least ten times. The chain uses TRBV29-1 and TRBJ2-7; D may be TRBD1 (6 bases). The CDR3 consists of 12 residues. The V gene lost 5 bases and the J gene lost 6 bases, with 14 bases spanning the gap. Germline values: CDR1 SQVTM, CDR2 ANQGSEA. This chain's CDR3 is CSVSKTGSEQYF. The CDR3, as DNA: TGCAGCGTTAGCAAAACAGGGTCCGAGCAGTACTTC.